The 27 T cell receptor beta chains in this list originate from one sample, sequenced in a study of blood T cell repertoires in COVID-19. Produced via immunoSEQ multiplex PCR; TCRdb's table is partial and in-frame only. Of under 250,000 clones in the sample, around 90% were seen once. The sequenced material came from peripheral blood. Source of these receptors: a man aged 60 to 75 who had recovered from COVID-19.

The chain employs TRBV11-3 and TRBJ2-1, with 9 nucleotides matching TRBD2. The CDR3 spans 15 residues. In germline, CDR1 is SGHNT, CDR2 YENEEA. Trimming took 5 bases from V and 3 from J; bases not matched to a gene: 5. CDR3 loop: CASSPGSGSYNEQFF. The CDR3, as DNA: TGTGCCAGCAGCCCCGGTAGCGGGAGCTACAATGAGCAGTTCTTC.

The gene calls are TRBV9 and TRBJ1-6; D remains unclear. The CDR3 has 16 amino acids. Germline V gene lookup returns CDR1 SGDLS and CDR2 YYNGEE. Trimming left V 0 bases short and J 6 bases short, with 13 bases between. Here the CDR3 reads CASSVVPGLTNSPLHF. CDR3 coding DNA: TGTGCCAGCAGCGTAGTACCGGGATTGACTAATTCACCCCTCCACTTT. Variable domain in full (rest from reference TRBV9 and TRBJ1-6): DSGVTQTPKHLITATGQRVTLRCSPRSGDLSVYWYQQSLDQGLQFLIQYYNGEERAKGNILERFSAQQFPDLHSELNLSSLELGDSALYFCASSVVPGLTNSPLHFGNGTRLTVT.

Only one count was recorded for this clone. CDR3 sequence reads: CASSYSSQETQYF. The CDR3 nucleotides read TGTGCCAGCAGTTACAGTTCCCAAGAGACCCAGTACTTC. The genes are TRBV5-5 and TRBJ2-5; D gene uncertain. Germline V gives CDR1 SGHKS, CDR2 YYEKEE (reference sequence). V lost 5 bases, J lost 1 base, and 9 bases lay in between. CDR3 length: 13 amino acids.

V is TRBV21-1 and J is TRBJ1-5. TRBV21-1 is tagged as a pseudogene. This CDR3 contains 13 residues. In DNA, the CDR3 is TGTGCCAGCCCCCACGTCTACAATCAGCCCCAGCATTTT. Residues: CASPHVYNQPQHF.

The rearrangement uses TRBV6-1 and TRBJ2-3; 7 nucleotides line up with TRBD2. The CDR3 has 16 residues. The V and J ends lost 4 bases and 7 bases, in that order; junction bases with no gene match: 14. Germline lookup yields CDR1 MNHNS and CDR2 SASEGT. The CDR3 coding sequence is TGTGCCAGCAGTGCGGATTGGGCGGGAGCGCCATATACGCAGTATTTT. This codes for CASSADWAGAPYTQYF.

The chain is built from TRBV9 and TRBJ2-3; 9 bases are a match to TRBD2. The ends lost 3 bases at V and 2 bases at J; junction bases unmatched: 4. Germline loops: CDR1 SGDLS, CDR2 YYNGEE. The CDR3 has 15 residues. CDR3 loop: CASSALAGYTDTQYF. The CDR3 coding sequence is TGTGCCAGCAGCGCTCTAGCGGGGTACACAGATACGCAGTATTTT.

This clone has a handful of counts. This chain links TRBV18 with TRBJ2-1; D ambiguous. The CDR3 sequence is 13 residues long. V was clipped by 8 bases and J by 10 bases, with 18 bases between them. Germline values: CDR1 KGHSH, CDR2 LQKENI. The CDR3 bases are TGTGCCAGCGCCCCACGGGCGTTCCGAGAGCAGTTCTTC. Encoded protein: CASAPRAFREQFF.

V gene TRBV19 combines with J gene TRBJ1-5; D might be TRBD1 (5 bases). The ends were cut back, 6 bases at V and 6 bases at J, with 18 bases in the middle. Germline V gene lookup returns CDR1 LNHDA and CDR2 SQIVND (reference sequence). There are 15 residues in the CDR3. CDR3 nucleotides: TGTGCCAGTAGGAAGTTGCTGGGGCCCACTCAGCCCCAGCATTTT. This codes for CASRKLLGPTQPQHF.

This clone was recorded once. Other DNA sequences from this sample encode an identical CDR3 as well. The rearrangement links TRBV30 to TRBJ1-5; TRBD1 is a possible D gene (6 bases). The V gene lost 0 bases and the J gene lost 5 bases, with 8 bases spanning the gap. This CDR3 is 13 amino acids long. CDR1 is GTSNPN and CDR2 is SVGIG in the germline V gene (reference sequence). The DNA for the CDR3 is TGTGCCTGGAGTGTAGGGGGGGATCAGCCCCAGCATTTT. As protein: CAWSVGGDQPQHF. Drawing the rest from reference TRBV30 and TRBJ1-5, the complete variable domain is SQTIHQWPATLVQPVGSPLSLECTVEGTSNPNLYWYRQAAGRGLQLLFYSVGIGQISSEVPQNLSASRPQDRQFILSSKKLLLSDSGFYLCAWSVGGDQPQHFGDGTRLSIL.

This clone appeared once. The V and J genes are TRBV18 and TRBJ2-6; D might be TRBD1 (6 bases). Trimming cost V 3 bases and J 2 bases, with 8 bases left between them. Germline V gene data show CDR1 as KGHSH and CDR2 as LQKENI. This CDR3 has 15 residues. CDR3 sequence (DNA): TGTGCCAGCTCACCTTGGACAGCTGGGGCCAACGTCCTGACTTTC. Encoded protein: CASSPWTAGANVLTF.

The chain combines TRBV19 with TRBJ1-2; no definite D call. V lost 5 bases and J lost 7, with 17 bases in between. CDR3 length: 14 amino acids. Germline loops: CDR1 LNHDA, CDR2 SQIVND (reference sequence). The DNA for the CDR3 is TGTGCCAGTAGTCCCCGGACGGAACGGGGTGGCTACACCTTC. Translation gives CASSPRTERGGYTF.

The gene calls are TRBV9 and TRBJ2-2; 9 bases line up with TRBD1. The CDR3 contains 16 residues. The germline gives CDR1 SGDLS, CDR2 YYNGEE. Losses at the gene ends were 3 bases for V and 1 base for J; bases not matched to a gene: 4. In DNA, the CDR3 is TGTGCCAGCAGCGCTCTGACAGGGGGGAACACCGGGGAGCTGTTTTTT. This translates into CASSALTGGNTGELFF. The variable domain in full, completed from reference TRBV9 and TRBJ2-2, reads DSGVTQTPKHLITATGQRVTLRCSPRSGDLSVYWYQQSLDQGLQFLIQYYNGEERAKGNILERFSAQQFPDLHSELNLSSLELGDSALYFCASSALTGGNTGELFFGEGSRLTVL.

This clone is a singleton in its sample. This rearrangement joins TRBV25-1 to TRBJ1-4; D not certain. V was cut by 7 bases and J by 0 bases, with 15 bases left in between. Per germline, CDR1 MGHDK and CDR2 SYGVNS. The CDR3 has 16 amino acids. The CDR3 loop is CASTNSDGATNEKLFF. In DNA form, the CDR3 reads TGTGCCAGCACCAATTCAGACGGAGCAACTAATGAAAAACTGTTTTTT.

The chain has TRBV6-1 and TRBJ1-5, with D possibly matching TRBD1 (5 bases). Germline loops: CDR1 MNHNS, CDR2 SASEGT. The V end lost 0 bases, the J end lost 5 bases, and 11 bases lay between the germline ends. The CDR3 runs to 15 residues. CDR3: CASSEAGGYHQPQHF. The CDR3 DNA sequence: TGTGCCAGCAGTGAAGCGGGGGGGTACCATCAGCCCCAGCATTTT.

The V call is TRBV19, the J call TRBJ2-3; a weak D match, TRBD2 (6 bases). This CDR3 has 13 residues. The germline gives CDR1 LNHDA, CDR2 SQIVND (reference sequence). V lost 2 bases and J lost 5, with 8 bases in between. This chain's CDR3 is CASSIKGLDTQYF. CDR3 in DNA: TGTGCCAGTAGTATAAAGGGACTAGATACGCAGTATTTT.

The V and J genes are TRBV5-1 and TRBJ2-5, with unresolved D. The CDR3 contains 13 residues. Trimming removed 5 bases at V and 1 base at J, with 9 bases between. The V gene's germline CDR1 is SGHRS and CDR2 YFSETQ. The CDR3 here is CASSSRPQETQYF. The CDR3 DNA sequence: TGCGCCAGCAGTTCGCGGCCCCAAGAGACCCAGTACTTC. Filled out from reference TRBV5-1 and TRBJ2-5, the complete variable domain reads KAGVTQTPRYLIKTRGQQVTLSCSPISGHRSVSWYQQTPGQGLQFLFEYFSETQRNKGNFPGRFSGRQFSNSRSEMNVSTLELGDSALYLCASSSRPQETQYFGPGTRLLVL.

The rearrangement joins TRBV2 to TRBJ1-5; D gene ambiguous. CDR1 SNHLY and CDR2 FYNNEI come from the germline V gene. The CDR3 sequence is 13 residues long. With 3 bases removed from V and 3 bases from J, the gap between germline ends came to 6 bases. CDR3 nucleotide sequence: TGTGCCAGCAGTGAGAGTATCAATCAGCCCCAGCATTTT. It yields the protein CASSESINQPQHF.

This chain uses TRBV19 with TRBJ1-2; D is undetermined. Germline loops: CDR1 LNHDA, CDR2 SQIVND (reference sequence). This CDR3 has 12 amino acids. V lost 7 bases and J lost 5, with 11 bases in between. CDR3 DNA sequence: TGTGCCAGTATTTCAGGCGGGTATGGCTACACCTTC. Encoded protein: CASISGGYGYTF.

The chain has TRBV5-1 and TRBJ1-1; no clear D gene. CDR1 is SGHRS, CDR2 YFSETQ, per germline. V lost 3 bases to trimming and J lost 1 base, with 10 bases between them. There are 14 residues in the CDR3. The CDR3 loop reads CASSSRDKNTEAFF. CDR3 bases: TGCGCCAGCAGCTCGAGGGATAAGAACACTGAAGCTTTCTTT.

The rearrangement uses TRBV7-9 and TRBJ1-4, with 9 bases aligning to TRBD1. Losses at the gene ends were 2 bases for V and 4 bases for J; bases not matched to a gene: 5. CDR1 SEHNR and CDR2 FQNEAQ come from the germline V gene (reference sequence). The CDR3 has 16 amino acids. The CDR3 DNA sequence: TGTGCCAGCAGCTTAAGTATGACAGGGGGTAATGAAAAACTGTTTTTT. Translating gives CASSLSMTGGNEKLFF.

V gene TRBV4-1 combines with J gene TRBJ2-7, with TRBD1 matching 7 bases. With 4 bases clipped from V and 2 bases from J, the junction kept 8 bases outside the gene matches. Germline values: CDR1 MGHRA, CDR2 YSYEKL. The CDR3 runs to 15 residues. This chain's CDR3 is CASSPYGTEAYEQYF. For the CDR3, the DNA is TGCGCCAGCAGCCCATACGGGACAGAGGCCTACGAGCAGTACTTC.

The chain recombines TRBV10-3 with TRBJ2-1; D perhaps matches TRBD2 (6 bases). The germline gives CDR1 ENHRY, CDR2 SYGVKD. This CDR3 spans 13 amino acids. Between the trimmed V and J ends, which lost 8 bases and 7 bases, there was a span of 15 bases. CDR3 sequence: CAIRGGAGNEQFF. The CDR3 DNA follows: TGTGCCATCCGGGGCGGGGCTGGGAATGAGCAGTTCTTC.

V gene TRBV20-1 combines with J gene TRBJ2-2, with a possible D match to TRBD1 (5 bases). The CDR3 extends over 14 amino acids. V gave up 3 bases and J gave up 0 bases, with 8 bases separating them. Germline CDR1 and CDR2: DFQATT and SNEGSKA (reference sequence). The CDR3 protein is CSASDSSNTGELFF. The CDR3 nucleotides read TGCAGTGCTAGTGACAGTTCGAACACCGGGGAGCTGTTTTTT.

The chain combines TRBV5-1 with TRBJ2-7, with 7 positions matching TRBD2. Germline V gene sequence: CDR1 SGHRS, CDR2 YFSETQ. V was pared by 1 base and J by 5 bases, with 3 bases of the junction left unmatched. This CDR3 comprises 13 residues. The CDR3 region is CASSLLGGNEQYF. CDR3 DNA sequence: TGCGCCAGCAGCTTGCTCGGGGGGAACGAGCAGTACTTC.

The chain couples TRBV5-4 to TRBJ2-7; no firm D call. The CDR3 consists of 13 residues. V lost 2 bases, J lost 0 bases, and 6 bases lay in between. The germline gives CDR1 SGHNT, CDR2 YYREEE (reference sequence). CDR3 protein: CASSFPSSYEQYF. The CDR3, as DNA: TGTGCCAGCAGCTTTCCTAGCTCCTACGAGCAGTACTTC.

The chain couples TRBV5-1 to TRBJ2-3; 13 positions agree with TRBD2. This CDR3 has 17 amino acids. The V segment lost 0 bases and the J segment 0 bases; nucleotides outside the gene matches: 1. Germline V gene sequence: CDR1 SGHRS, CDR2 YFSETQ. CDR3 DNA sequence: TGCGCCAGCAGCTTGGGACTAGCGGGGGGAAGCACAGATACGCAGTATTTT. Protein: CASSLGLAGGSTDTQYF.

The chain combines TRBV11-2 with TRBJ1-3; D uncertain. The CDR3 sequence is 15 residues long. From germline, CDR1 is SGHAT and CDR2 FQNNGV. V was cut by 2 bases and J by 2 bases, with 10 bases left in between. CDR3 region: CASSLLEGAGNTIYF. CDR3 nucleotide sequence: TGTGCCAGCAGCTTACTAGAGGGTGCTGGAAACACCATATATTTT.